Below, 13 T cell receptor beta chains from the same sample are listed, as sequenced in a study of cytomegalovirus exposure and HLA in healthy donors. PCR employed 60 Vbeta and 13 Jbeta primers. TCRdb's table, derived via immunoSEQ multiplex PCR, lists solely in-frame clones and lacks some. The table includes around 200,000 clones, just under 70% detected once. Sequencing was performed on PBMCs. These receptors came from a middle-aged man in good health and CMV-seropositive.

A word on this clone: Different DNA sequences within this sample yield the same CDR3. The chain joins TRBV2 to TRBJ1-4; 9 bases match TRBD1. Germline CDR1 reads SNHLY; CDR2 reads FYNNEI. This CDR3 is 15 amino acids long. Unmatched junction bases numbered 7, after V lost 3 bases and J lost 8 bases. CDR3 region: CASSEAGTGNEKLFF. The CDR3 nucleotides are TGTGCCAGCAGTGAGGCGGGGACAGGGAACGAAAAACTGTTTTTT.

The chain joins TRBV10-3 to TRBJ2-5; 7 nucleotides line up with TRBD1. The V gene end was trimmed by 6 bases and the J gene end by 2 bases; junction bases not matched to a gene: 24. Germline CDR1 reads ENHRY; CDR2 reads SYGVKD. The CDR3 extends over 20 amino acids. The CDR3 sequence is CAISGKLLTGLEGKQETQYF. DNA of the CDR3: TGTGCCATCAGCGGGAAACTACTGACAGGGTTGGAAGGCAAACAAGAGACCCAGTACTTC.

The chain employs TRBV4-1 and TRBJ1-4; 7 bases are shared with TRBD1. The V segment lost 0 bases and the J segment 7 bases; nucleotides outside the gene matches: 8. Germline loops: CDR1 MGHRA, CDR2 YSYEKL. The CDR3 spans 16 residues. CDR3 residues: CASSQELGGASEKLFF. The CDR3 nucleotides are TGCGCCAGCAGCCAAGAGTTAGGGGGCGCGAGTGAAAAACTGTTTTTT.

This clone was picked up a small number of times. The rearrangement joins TRBV6-6 to TRBJ2-7, with a tentative D call TRBD2 (5 bases). Germline V gene lookup returns CDR1 MNHNY and CDR2 SVGAGI (reference sequence). V gave up 0 bases and J gave up 6 bases, with 9 bases separating them. This CDR3 is 13 amino acids long. CDR3 amino acids: CASSYSNAGEQYF. The CDR3 bases are TGTGCCAGCAGTTACTCGAATGCGGGCGAGCAGTACTTC.

This clone showed up just a few times. The chain links TRBV19 to TRBJ1-5, with a possible D match to TRBD1 (6 bases). Deletions cut 5 bases from V and 0 bases from J, with 14 bases between. The germline gives CDR1 LNHDA, CDR2 SQIVND (reference sequence). The CDR3 length is 16 residues. CDR3: CASSGAGVYSNQPQHF. In DNA, the CDR3 is TGTGCCAGTAGTGGGGCAGGGGTTTATAGCAATCAGCCCCAGCATTTT.

V is TRBV19 and J is TRBJ2-2, with D uncertain. Trimming cost V 7 bases and J 3 bases, with 18 bases left between them. Germline V gene sequence: CDR1 LNHDA, CDR2 SQIVND (reference sequence). The CDR3 has 16 residues. The CDR3 here is CASTEGPGWDTGELFF. CDR3 coding DNA: TGTGCCAGTACTGAAGGCCCAGGATGGGACACCGGGGAGCTGTTTTTT.

Only a few counts were recorded for this clone. The CDR3 loop reads CASSLAGGYQPQHF. CDR3 DNA sequence: TGTGCCAGCAGCTTGGCGGGGGGGTATCAGCCCCAGCATTTT. The rearrangement uses TRBV5-8 and TRBJ1-5, with a tentative D call TRBD1 (5 bases). This CDR3 is built from 14 residues. Germline CDR1 is SGHTS and CDR2 is YDEGEE. The V end was cut by 0 bases, the J end by 5 bases, with 9 bases between.

The chain has TRBV29-1 and TRBJ1-1; TRBD1 matches at 9 bases. Losses at the gene ends were 6 bases for V and 5 bases for J; bases not matched to a gene: 13. CDR3 length: 15 amino acids. Germline V gene sequence: CDR1 SQVTM, CDR2 ANQGSEA. The CDR3: CSVNKGTGGSTEAFF. The CDR3 DNA is TGCAGCGTAAATAAGGGTACAGGGGGCAGTACTGAAGCTTTCTTT. The full variable domain, rest sourced from reference TRBV29-1 and TRBJ1-1, is SAVISQKPSRDICQRGTSLTIQCQVDSQVTMMFWYRQQPGQSLTLIATANQGSEATYESGFVIDKFPISRPNLTFSTLTVSNMSPEDSSIYLCSVNKGTGGSTEAFFGQGTRLTVV.

V is TRBV27 and J is TRBJ2-1, with D possibly TRBD2 on 5 matching bases. V gave up 4 bases and J gave up 0 bases, with 16 bases separating them. The CDR3 loop spans 17 amino acids. Per the germline V gene, CDR1 is MNHEY and CDR2 is SMNVEV (reference sequence). The CDR3 here is CASSYSAGPSSYNEQFF. Here the CDR3 DNA reads TGTGCCAGCAGTTATAGCGCCGGTCCTTCCTCCTACAATGAGCAGTTCTTC.

The rearrangement joins TRBV11-2 to TRBJ2-3; TRBD1 matches at 9 bases. V shed 3 bases, J shed 3 bases, and the junction held 4 bases outside the gene matches. Germline V gene sequence: CDR1 SGHAT, CDR2 FQNNGV. The CDR3 totals 15 residues. The CDR3 nucleotides read TGTGCCAGCAGCTTCGGGACAGGGAGAACAGATACGCAGTATTTT. Protein product: CASSFGTGRTDTQYF.

In its sample, this clone was seen once. This chain links TRBV10-3 with TRBJ2-2, with 7 bases identical to TRBD1. The CDR3 is made up of 13 amino acids. V lost 8 bases and J lost 3; bases outside the gene matches: 3. Germline V CDR1 and CDR2: ENHRY, SYGVKD. The CDR3: CAIGTDYTGELFF. CDR3 DNA: TGTGCCATCGGGACAGACTACACCGGGGAGCTGTTTTTT.

The chain links TRBV7-8 to TRBJ1-5; D is ambiguous. From germline, CDR1 is SGHVS and CDR2 FQNEAQ. CDR3 length: 14 amino acids. Trimming shortened V by 4 bases and J by 4 bases, and 11 bases separated the two germline ends. The CDR3 loop is CASSWEVGNQPQHF. The CDR3 nucleotides read TGTGCCAGCAGCTGGGAGGTGGGAAATCAGCCCCAGCATTTT.

The CDR3 sequence: CASSDIGLAGGVETQYF. The CDR3 DNA reads as TGTGCCAGCAGCGACATAGGACTAGCGGGGGGGGTAGAGACCCAGTACTTC. This chain connects TRBV7-9 to TRBJ2-5; TRBD2 aligns across 15 bases. Germline V gene data show CDR1 as SEHNR and CDR2 as FQNEAQ (reference sequence). Trimming cost V 5 bases and J 4 bases; bases outside gene matches: 8. This CDR3 region has 17 residues. Drawing the rest from reference TRBV7-9 and TRBJ2-5, the complete variable domain is DTGVSQNPRHKITKRGQNVTFRCDPISEHNRLYWYRQTLGQGPEFLTYFQNEAQLEKSRLLSDRFSAERPKGSFSTLEIQRTEQGDSAMYLCASSDIGLAGGVETQYFGPGTRLLVL.